This T cell receptor beta chain derives from a study of blood T cell repertoires in COVID-19 (dated by TCRdb to 2018 to 2021). Study-wide context: Collaborator samples came from the United States, Italy and Spain and covered acute and convalescent phases of COVID-19. The prospective study material was composed of cDNA or gDNA derived from T cells, B-cell-depleted T cells, or PBMCs. Subjects who had been exposed to COVID-19, were actively infected with it, or had recovered from it provided the deeply sampled blood TCRbeta repertoires that made up the dataset. The repertoires were released in a freely available public database intended as a resource for research on the immune response to SARS-CoV-2. The samples were drawn from two sources: the first 160 participants of the ongoing ImmuneRACE study, and some 1,300 subjects contributed by 6 global collaborators. A de-identified subject ID, COVID-19 status, age in years and sex were almost always included in the sample metadata. HLA class I and class II types, where available, came from metadata supplied by the sample provider rather than from assay-based typing. Beyond this particular receptor, the publication reports: The amount of clinical and demographic metadata varied by source and participant and was provided uncurated.

As concerns this clone: Its binding antigen is unknown. Nothing much larger sits one base from this clone, and base qualities are not available.

The immunoSEQ Assay, a bias-controlled multiplex PCR, was used to amplify TCRbeta CDR3 regions from genomic DNA. As for how the authors treated the data: Nucleated cell counts per sample were estimated from amplification of reference gene primers within the assay. Sequence reads were collapsed and filtered to measure the absolute abundance of every unique TCRbeta CDR3 rearrangement. For each sample, productive Simpson clonality was calculated as the square root of Simpson's diversity index across productive rearrangements. This is the immuneACCESS table as TCRdb keeps it, with only in-frame sequences that have V and J called. A part of the clones is gone; compared with another copy, unresolved V genes explain less than half, and the rest is unexplained. Clonal size and the V and J genes are those of that table, whereas D and trimming came from the DNA. The sample records some 150,000 clones, over 75% of which are singletons. The ten largest clonotypes hold about 1.6% of the sample.

Whole blood was collected in K2EDTA tubes by collaborating institutions according to the institutions' own protocols. For TCRbeta analysis, collaborators shipped samples as frozen whole blood, isolated PBMCs, or DNA extracted from either of those sample types. Trimming costs V 3 bases and J 5 bases, and their ends lie 4 bases apart. CDR1 and CDR2 are read off the germline V gene as SGHAT and FQNNGV. CDR3 length: 11 amino acids, cysteine to phenylalanine. Here the CDR3 DNA is all that survives: 33 bases in frame from base 1. The TCR was taken from a human donor in a cohort sampled during active COVID-19. The sequence links TRBV11-2 to TRBJ1-1, with the D gene uncertain. Sequencing used peripheral blood. The DNA reads as follows: TGTGCCAGCAGCTTCGTAACTGAAGCTTTCTTT. This translates into CASSFVTEAFF.